The TCR beta chain under discussion was sequenced for a study of vaccination effects on CD4 cells after COVID-19. Study-level information: Two convalescent patients gave samples 16 days and one week before vaccination.

Libraries were prepared by immunoSEQ multiplex PCR; TCRdb keeps only in-frame clonotypes and omits some of them. The sample consists of roughly 70,000 clones, roughly 73% of them appearing once. Within the ViraFEST assay, antigen-specific CD4+ T cells underwent expansion with viral peptide pools prior to sequencing. An approximately ten-day culture period preceded the isolation of CD4+ T cells. Infection with SARS-CoV-2 occurred in the person between March and December 2020, and PCR confirmed it. Wells each received 1.8 million or so PBMC, cultured with 10 IU/ml IL-2 and about 9 ug/ml peptides. Note on this clone: The antigen remains undetermined.

Trimming removed 0 bases from V and 8 bases from J; junction bases left unmatched: 7. This CDR3 has 16 amino acids. Germline loops: CDR1 SGHRS, CDR2 YFSETQ. The sequence was collected from a human donor who had a prior SARS-CoV-2 infection. Sequencing was performed on CD4+ T cells from PBMCs cultured with HIV peptides, taken before COVID-19 vaccination. Noted subset: HIV-1 Nef peptide pool negative control/reference culture. This sequence joins TRBV5-1 and TRBJ2-4, with 11 bases matching TRBD2. This chain's CDR3 is CASSLEGSGGADIQYF. In DNA, the CDR3 is TGCGCCAGCAGCTTGGAGGGTAGCGGGGGGGCCGACATTCAGTACTTC.